A selection of T cell receptor beta chains follows, all from one sample in a study of yellow fever vaccine responses in identical twins. TCRdb re-called the RT-PCR reads with MiXCR, one entry per CDR3 protein. Here the sample spans approximately 13,000 distinct CDR3 sequences, 84% being singletons. The material was T cells from blood (PBMCs), unsorted or a sorted subset (not recorded which), obtained before or after yellow fever vaccination (not recorded which). The origin of the receptors is a young woman who received the yellow fever vaccine. CDR3s leave out the opening cysteine and the closing phenylalanine or tryptophan. Each record gives: V gene, J gene, CDR3 protein.

TRBV13,TRBJ2-3,ASKIYGTDTQY
TRBV4-1,TRBJ1-2,ASSHSQGAYGYT
TRBV9,TRBJ2-7,ASSVATGDSYEQY
TRBV11-1,TRBJ1-3,ASSSLDRATGNTIY
TRBV12-3/TRBV12-4,TRBJ1-6,ASSPGQGYSPLH
TRBV27,TRBJ2-5,ASSLSPSATQY
TRBV12-3/TRBV12-4,TRBJ1-6,ASRATGTVNSPLH
TRBV28,TRBJ1-1,ASSSGGTNTEAF
TRBV11-3,TRBJ1-5,ASSLGSPHQPQH
TRBV21-1,TRBJ2-2,ASTLYLGQGAFGELF
TRBV5-1,TRBJ2-7,ASSLDGAGGLAEQY
TRBV7-9,TRBJ2-7,ASSQSSSYEQY
TRBV9,TRBJ2-1,ASSVIQGYNEQF
TRBV6-1,TRBJ1-2,ASEGNGYT
TRBV6-1,TRBJ2-1,ASSEGTGREQF
TRBV13,TRBJ2-5,ASSLGKEWYQETQY
TRBV11-3,TRBJ2-7,ASSRAAGLVYEQY
TRBV2,TRBJ1-2,ASSEDRDRGHHGYT
TRBV23-1,TRBJ2-5,ASSRGRTSVAETQY
TRBV11-2,TRBJ2-2,ASSLVGTGGVTGELF
TRBV13,TRBJ2-7,ASSVPGQGLYEQY
TRBV13,TRBJ1-5,ASSASGMGNQPQH
TRBV28,TRBJ1-5,ASSNQPQH
TRBV4-3,TRBJ2-3,ASSQDFTSGIGDTQY